The source of this T cell receptor beta chain is a study of T cells in Graves' hyperthyroidism and ophthalmopathy. The V end was cut by 5 bases, the J end by 2 bases, with 10 bases between. The CDR3 sequence is 13 residues long. Germline V lookup: CDR1 MDHEN, CDR2 SYDVKM. The table lists this clonotype with a few counts. Amplified TCR beta CDR3 regions derived from RNA transcripts. First-round RT-PCR targeting the TCR CDR3 was performed with the HTBI primer set. TCRdb called the multiplex PCR reads again in MiXCR, with one record for every CDR3 protein. The sample records some 550,000 distinct CDR3 sequences, around 21% being singletons.

Sequenced input: blood. This receptor was taken from a man younger than 35 with Graves' hyperthyroidism. The chain is built from TRBV28 and TRBJ2-7; no definite D call. The CDR3 bases are TGTGCCAGCAGTCCTCCCCCGCCCTACGAGCAGTACTTC. The encoded protein is CASSPPPPYEQYF.